Each of the 18 T cell receptor beta chains below was sequenced from the same sample in a study of OX40 agonist ivuxolimab in advanced cancers. Method: immunoSEQ multiplex PCR; TCRdb's copy keeps in-frame clones and lacks some. The table includes roughly 100,000 clones, 70% to 90% detected once. The input for sequencing was CD4+ or CD8+ T cells sorted from blood, taken in a trial of the OX40 agonist ivuxolimab. These receptors all stem from an adult with an advanced solid tumor such as melanoma, head and neck, liver or kidney cancer.

The sample holds one count of this clone. The CDR3 reads CASSYSCNRDCSYEQYF. The CDR3 bases are TGTGCCAGCAGTTACTCCTGCAACCGGGACTGTTCCTACGAGCAGTACTTC. The chain recombines TRBV6-8 with TRBJ2-7; TRBD2 is a possible D gene (6 bases). Germline loops: CDR1 MNHGY, CDR2 SAAAGT. The CDR3 extends over 17 amino acids. V was pared by 0 bases and J by 1 base, with 16 bases between.

J is TRBJ2-7 and V is TRBV7-3; TRBD1 might be the D (5 bases). Trimming shortened V by 9 bases and J by 2 bases, and 14 bases separated the two germline ends. The CDR3 has 13 residues. Germline CDR1 SGHTA, CDR2 FQGTGA. In DNA, the CDR3 is TGTGCCAGTAGACAGCCTAACACCTACGAGCAGTACTTC. It codes for CASRQPNTYEQYF.

The CDR3 spells CSVAWGAGGTEAFF. The CDR3 DNA is TGCAGCGTTGCCTGGGGGGCAGGCGGTACTGAAGCTTTCTTT. This chain links TRBV29-1 with TRBJ1-1, with TRBD1 as a possible D gene (6 bases). The germline V gene has CDR1 SQVTM and CDR2 ANQGSEA. V gave up 4 bases and J gave up 5 bases, with 17 bases separating them. CDR3 size: 14 residues.

To note about this clone: One end of the junction does not line up with germline, which may come from a read error. The rearrangement joins TRBV7-7 to TRBJ2-1; D unclear. CDR1 and CDR2 (germline): SSHAT, FNYEAQ (reference sequence). The CDR3 extends over 13 amino acids. CDR3 in amino acids: CASSPNSYNEQFF. In nucleotides, the CDR3 is TGTGCTAGCAGCCCCAATTCCTACAATGAGCAGTTCTTC.

This chain links TRBV2 with TRBJ1-2; tentatively, D is TRBD1 (6 bases). The CDR3 loop spans 16 amino acids. V shed 3 bases and J shed 3 bases, with 17 bases lying between them. Germline V gene data show CDR1 as SNHLY and CDR2 as FYNNEI. CDR3 loop: CASSDQDGQLYYGYTF. CDR3 DNA: TGTGCCAGCAGTGATCAGGACGGACAGCTTTACTATGGCTACACCTTC.

In nucleotides, the CDR3 is TGTGCCAGCAGCGTAGTGGGTACTAATGAAAAACTGTTTTTT. Its protein is CASSVVGTNEKLFF. V is TRBV9 and J is TRBJ1-4; D not certain. V shed 0 bases and J shed 2 bases, with 5 bases lying between them. This CDR3 region has 14 residues. Germline values: CDR1 SGDLS, CDR2 YYNGEE.

The sample holds one count of this clone. The chain couples TRBV7-9 to TRBJ2-2; 8 bases map to TRBD1. Germline CDR1 and CDR2: SEHNR and FQNEAQ (reference sequence). V gave up 1 base and J gave up 4 bases; unmatched junction bases: 5. The CDR3 covers 16 residues. The CDR3 sequence: CASSLGGQGPTGELFF. The CDR3 DNA reads as TGTGCCAGCAGCTTAGGAGGACAGGGCCCCACCGGGGAGCTGTTTTTT.

Points on this clone: Other nucleotide sequences from this sample produce the same CDR3. The rearrangement links TRBV6-6 to TRBJ2-7; no reliable D call. Trimming removed 2 bases at V and 0 bases at J, with 8 bases between. This CDR3 has 14 residues. Germline V gene sequence: CDR1 MNHNY, CDR2 SVGAGI (reference sequence). The CDR3 bases are TGTGCCAGCAGTTACGCCAGGAGCTCCTACGAGCAGTACTTC. This gives the protein CASSYARSSYEQYF.

V gene TRBV10-3 combines with J gene TRBJ1-1; D perhaps matches TRBD1 (5 bases). Looked up from germline, CDR1 is ENHRY and CDR2 is SYGVKD. Trimming took off 6 bases at V and 3 bases at J, with 11 bases between the two ends. The CDR3 is 13 amino acids. The CDR3 coding sequence is TGTGCCATCAGCCCCGGGACTCACACTGAAGCTTTCTTT. This sequence encodes CAISPGTHTEAFF.

The chain is built from TRBV5-4 and TRBJ2-5; D is perhaps TRBD1 (6 bases). Trimming left V 3 bases short and J 5 bases short, with 11 bases between. Germline CDR1 SGHNT, CDR2 YYREEE (reference sequence). The CDR3 runs to 13 residues. DNA of the CDR3: TGTGCCAGCAGCTGGGGGCAGGGGGAGACCCAGTACTTC. This encodes CASSWGQGETQYF.

The chain couples TRBV6-5 to TRBJ1-4; the D is unclear. Deletions cut 5 bases from V and 5 bases from J, with 12 bases between. This CDR3 contains 14 residues. Germline loops: CDR1 MNHEY, CDR2 SVGAGI. CDR3 residues: CASSRSRINEKLFF. In nucleotides, the CDR3 is TGTGCCAGCAGTAGGTCCAGGATCAATGAAAAACTGTTTTTT.

V is TRBV28 and J is TRBJ2-7; the match to TRBD2 covers 7 bases. Germline CDR1 and CDR2: MDHEN and SYDVKM. The CDR3 is 16 residues long. Losses at the gene ends were 3 bases for V and 0 bases for J; bases not matched to a gene: 8. The DNA of the CDR3 is TGTGCCAGCAGTTTTCAGCGGGGTAGCCACTCCTACGAGCAGTACTTC. Translated: CASSFQRGSHSYEQYF. Using reference TRBV28 and TRBJ2-7 for the parts outside the CDR3, the full variable domain is DVKVTQSSRYLVKRTGEKVFLECVQDMDHENMFWYRQDPGLGLRLIYFSYDVKMKEKGDIPEGYSVSREKKERFSLILESASTNQTSMYLCASSFQRGSHSYEQYFGPGTRLTVT.

CDR3 coding DNA: TGTGCCAGCACCCCACAGGGTCTAGAGCCCCAGCATTTT. It codes for CASTPQGLEPQHF. The J gene is TRBJ1-5, the V gene TRBV6-6; D is perhaps TRBD1 (6 bases). The V end lost 7 bases, the J end lost 8 bases, and 15 bases lay between the germline ends. The CDR3 is 13 residues long. From germline, CDR1 is MNHNY and CDR2 SVGAGI (reference sequence).

This rearrangement joins TRBV5-8 to TRBJ1-2; D is unclear. The ends were cut back, 2 bases at V and 4 bases at J, with 6 bases in the middle. The V gene's germline CDR1 is SGHTS and CDR2 YDEGEE. The CDR3 has 12 residues. Here the CDR3 reads CASSFDFYGYTF. The CDR3 DNA is TGTGCCAGCAGCTTCGACTTCTATGGCTACACCTTC.

This chain connects TRBV7-9 to TRBJ2-1; 10 nucleotides agree with TRBD1. This CDR3 comprises 15 residues. Germline lookup yields CDR1 SEHNR and CDR2 FQNEAQ (reference sequence). Germline trimming cut 5 bases from V and 9 bases from J; bases unmatched to any gene: 10. CDR3 sequence (DNA): TGTGCCAGCAGCATTAGACAGGGGGCGCAGGCTGAGCAGTTCTTC. Amino acid sequence: CASSIRQGAQAEQFF.

This clone appeared a single time. The chain joins TRBV4-1 to TRBJ2-3; D remains ambiguous. The V end was cut by 5 bases, the J end by 3 bases, with 9 bases between. Looked up from germline, CDR1 is MGHRA and CDR2 is YSYEKL. The CDR3 sequence is 13 residues long. CDR3: CASSWQLTDTQYF. CDR3 nucleotide sequence: TGCGCCAGCAGCTGGCAGCTTACAGATACGCAGTATTTT.

The genes are TRBV5-1 and TRBJ1-4; D not certain. Trimming removed 1 base from V and 4 bases from J, with 8 bases in between. CDR3 length equals 14 residues. Germline lookup yields CDR1 SGHRS and CDR2 YFSETQ. CDR3 loop: CASSLTVFNEKLFF. The CDR3 DNA is TGCGCCAGCAGCTTGACGGTGTTTAATGAAAAACTGTTTTTT. The full variable domain, completed using reference TRBV5-1 and TRBJ1-4, is KAGVTQTPRYLIKTRGQQVTLSCSPISGHRSVSWYQQTPGQGLQFLFEYFSETQRNKGNFPGRFSGRQFSNSRSEMNVSTLELGDSALYLCASSLTVFNEKLFFGSGTQLSVL.

This clone has a handful of counts. The V call is TRBV4-2, the J call TRBJ1-6; D perhaps matches TRBD1 (6 bases). The CDR3 extends over 16 amino acids. V was trimmed by 2 bases and J by 8 bases, leaving 16 bases between them. Germline V gene data show CDR1 as LGHNA and CDR2 as YNFKEQ. CDR3 DNA: TGTGCCAGCAGCCAAAATTCTGACAGGCTAGATTCACCCCTCCACTTT. This translates into CASSQNSDRLDSPLHF.